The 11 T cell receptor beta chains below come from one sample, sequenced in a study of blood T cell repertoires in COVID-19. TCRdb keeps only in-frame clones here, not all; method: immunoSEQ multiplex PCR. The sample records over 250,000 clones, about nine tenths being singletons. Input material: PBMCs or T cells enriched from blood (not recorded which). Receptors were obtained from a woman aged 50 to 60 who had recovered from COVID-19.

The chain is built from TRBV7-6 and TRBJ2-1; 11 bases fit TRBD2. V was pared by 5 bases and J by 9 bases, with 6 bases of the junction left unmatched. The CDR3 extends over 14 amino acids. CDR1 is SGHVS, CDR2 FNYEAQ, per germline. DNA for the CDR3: TGTGCCAGCAGCCAAACTAGCGGGAGAATTGAGCAGTTCTTC. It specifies CASSQTSGRIEQFF.

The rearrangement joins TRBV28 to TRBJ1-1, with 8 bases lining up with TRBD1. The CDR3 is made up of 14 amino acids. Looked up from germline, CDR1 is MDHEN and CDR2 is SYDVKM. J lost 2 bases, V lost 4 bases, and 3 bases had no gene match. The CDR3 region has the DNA TGTGCCAGCAGTTCGACAGGGGATAACACTGAAGCTTTCTTT. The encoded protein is CASSSTGDNTEAFF.

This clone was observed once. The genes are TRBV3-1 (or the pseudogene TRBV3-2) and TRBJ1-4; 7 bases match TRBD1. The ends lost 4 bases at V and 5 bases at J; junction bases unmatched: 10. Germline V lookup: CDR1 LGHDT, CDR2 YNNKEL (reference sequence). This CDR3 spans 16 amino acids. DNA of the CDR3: TGTGCCAGCAGCCTTCGGACAGGCGCTTTAAATGAAAAACTGTTTTTT. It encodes CASSLRTGALNEKLFF.

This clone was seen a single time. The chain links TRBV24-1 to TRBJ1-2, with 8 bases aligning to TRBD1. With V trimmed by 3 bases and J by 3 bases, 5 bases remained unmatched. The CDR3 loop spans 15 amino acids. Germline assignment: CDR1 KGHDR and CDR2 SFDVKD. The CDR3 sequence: CATSDPGGADYGYTF. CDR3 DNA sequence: TGTGCCACCAGTGATCCAGGGGGCGCGGACTATGGCTACACCTTC.

The CDR3 bases are TGTGCCTGGAGTGTACACCCGGGGGTGAACACTGAAGCTTTCTTT. Encoded protein: CAWSVHPGVNTEAFF. The chain is built from TRBV30 and TRBJ1-1; tentative D call: TRBD1 (5 bases). Trimming removed 0 bases from V and 0 bases from J, with 11 bases in between. Looked up from germline, CDR1 is GTSNPN and CDR2 is SVGIG (reference sequence). This CDR3 spans 15 amino acids.

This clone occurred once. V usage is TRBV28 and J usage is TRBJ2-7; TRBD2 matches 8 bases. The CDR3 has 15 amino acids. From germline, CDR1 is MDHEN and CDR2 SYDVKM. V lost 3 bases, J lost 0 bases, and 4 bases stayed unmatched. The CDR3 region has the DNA TGTGCCAGCAGTTTGGGCGGGAGGCCCTCCTACGAGCAGTACTTC. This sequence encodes CASSLGGRPSYEQYF.

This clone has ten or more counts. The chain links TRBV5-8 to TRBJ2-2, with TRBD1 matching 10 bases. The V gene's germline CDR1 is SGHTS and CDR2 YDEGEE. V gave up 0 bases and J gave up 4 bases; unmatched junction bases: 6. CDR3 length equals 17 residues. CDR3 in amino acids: CASSLGTGGFATGELFF. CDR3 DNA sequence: TGTGCCAGCAGCTTGGGGACAGGGGGATTCGCCACCGGGGAGCTGTTTTTT.

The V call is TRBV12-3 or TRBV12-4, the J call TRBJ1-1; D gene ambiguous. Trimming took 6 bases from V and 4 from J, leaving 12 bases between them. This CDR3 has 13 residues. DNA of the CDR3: TGTGCCAGCAGCAACGGTTACCCCACTGAAGCTTTCTTT. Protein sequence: CASSNGYPTEAFF.

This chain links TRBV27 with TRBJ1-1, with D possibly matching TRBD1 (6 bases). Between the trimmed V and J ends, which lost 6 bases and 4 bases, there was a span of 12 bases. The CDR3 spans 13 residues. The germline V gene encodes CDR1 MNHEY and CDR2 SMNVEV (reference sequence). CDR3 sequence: CASSNRAFTEAFF. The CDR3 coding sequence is TGTGCCAGCAGCAACAGGGCCTTCACTGAAGCTTTCTTT.

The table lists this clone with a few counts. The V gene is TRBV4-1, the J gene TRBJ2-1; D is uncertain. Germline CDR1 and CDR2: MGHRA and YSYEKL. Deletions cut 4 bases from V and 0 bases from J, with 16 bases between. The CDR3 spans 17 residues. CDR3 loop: CASSPAWLRSSYNEQFF. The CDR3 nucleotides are TGCGCCAGCAGCCCAGCTTGGTTGCGGAGCTCCTACAATGAGCAGTTCTTC.

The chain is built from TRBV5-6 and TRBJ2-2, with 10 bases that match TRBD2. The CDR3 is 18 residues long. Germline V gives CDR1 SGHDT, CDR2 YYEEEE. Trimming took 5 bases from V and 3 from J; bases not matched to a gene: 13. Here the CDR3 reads CASRPSGRAFRDTGELFF. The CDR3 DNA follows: TGTGCCAGCAGACCCAGCGGGAGGGCCTTTAGGGACACCGGGGAGCTGTTTTTT.